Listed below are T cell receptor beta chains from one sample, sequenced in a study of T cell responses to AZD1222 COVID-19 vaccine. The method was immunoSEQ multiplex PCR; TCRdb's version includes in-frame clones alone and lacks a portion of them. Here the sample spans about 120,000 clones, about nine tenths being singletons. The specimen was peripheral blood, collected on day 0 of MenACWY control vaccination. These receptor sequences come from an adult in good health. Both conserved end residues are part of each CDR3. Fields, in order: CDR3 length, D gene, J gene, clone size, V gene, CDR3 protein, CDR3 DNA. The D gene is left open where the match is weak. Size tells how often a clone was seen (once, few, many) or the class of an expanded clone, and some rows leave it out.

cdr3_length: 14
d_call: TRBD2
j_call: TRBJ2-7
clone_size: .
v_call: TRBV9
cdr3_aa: CASSVGGGGYEQYF
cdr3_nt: TGTGCCAGCAGCGTAGGCGGGGGGGGTTACGAGCAGTACTTC

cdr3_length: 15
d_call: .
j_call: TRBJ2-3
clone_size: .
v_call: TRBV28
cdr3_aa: CASTSPESSTDTQYF
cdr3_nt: TGTGCCAGCACCTCCCCGGAGAGTAGCACAGATACGCAGTATTTT

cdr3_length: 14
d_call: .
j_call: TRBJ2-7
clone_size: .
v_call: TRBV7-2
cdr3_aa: CASSLGRYGLEQYF
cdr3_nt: TGTGCCAGCAGCTTAGGGCGGTATGGGCTCGAACAGTACTTC

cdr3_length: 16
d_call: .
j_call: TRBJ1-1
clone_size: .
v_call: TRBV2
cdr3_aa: CASTPLLGSFGTEAFF
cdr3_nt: TGTGCCAGCACTCCCCTTCTTGGGAGTTTCGGGACTGAAGCTTTCTTT

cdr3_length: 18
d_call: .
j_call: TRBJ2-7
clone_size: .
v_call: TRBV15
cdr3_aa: CATSRDPSLRRLNYEQYF
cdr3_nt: TGTGCCACCAGCAGAGATCCGTCTCTCCGGCGACTCAACTACGAGCAGTACTTC

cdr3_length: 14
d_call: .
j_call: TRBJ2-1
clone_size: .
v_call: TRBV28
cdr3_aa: CASSLWGDLLEQFF
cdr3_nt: TGTGCCAGCAGTTTGTGGGGGGATTTATTAGAGCAGTTCTTC

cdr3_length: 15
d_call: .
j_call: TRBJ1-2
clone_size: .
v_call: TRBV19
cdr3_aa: CASSILMAGLDDYTF
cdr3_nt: TGTGCCAGTAGTATCCTCATGGCAGGGTTGGATGACTACACCTTC

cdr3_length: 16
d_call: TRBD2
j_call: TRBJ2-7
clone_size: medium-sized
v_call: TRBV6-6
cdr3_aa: CASSRQEAGGSYEQYF
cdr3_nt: TGTGCCAGCAGTCGACAGGAAGCGGGAGGCTCCTACGAGCAGTACTTC

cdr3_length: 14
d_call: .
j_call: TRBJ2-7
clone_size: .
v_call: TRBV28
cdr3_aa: CASSFSVGSYEQYF
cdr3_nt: TGTGCCAGCAGTTTTTCGGTCGGGTCCTACGAGCAGTACTTC

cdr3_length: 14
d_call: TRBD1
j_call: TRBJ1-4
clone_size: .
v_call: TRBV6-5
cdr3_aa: CASSFRQGGEKLFF
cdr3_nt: TGTGCCAGCAGTTTCCGACAGGGCGGAGAAAAACTGTTTTTT

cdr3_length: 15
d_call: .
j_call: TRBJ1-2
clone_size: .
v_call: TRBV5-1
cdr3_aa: CASSLDQRENYGYTF
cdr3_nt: TGCGCCAGCAGCTTGGATCAGCGAGAGAACTATGGCTACACCTTC

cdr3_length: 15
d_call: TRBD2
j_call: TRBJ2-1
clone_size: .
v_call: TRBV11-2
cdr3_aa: CASSLETSGWRGAFF
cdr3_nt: TGTGCCAGCAGCTTGGAGACTAGCGGGTGGAGGGGAGCGTTCTTC

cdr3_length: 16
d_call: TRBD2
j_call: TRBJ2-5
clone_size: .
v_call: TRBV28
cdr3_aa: CASSLTSGGDLETQYF
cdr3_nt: TGTGCCAGCAGTTTAACTAGCGGGGGGGATCTGGAGACCCAGTACTTC

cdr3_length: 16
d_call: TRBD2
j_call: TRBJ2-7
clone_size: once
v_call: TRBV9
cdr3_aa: CASSGVGAAGIDEQYF
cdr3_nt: TGTGCCAGCAGTGGCGTTGGGGCAGCGGGAATCGACGAGCAGTACTTC

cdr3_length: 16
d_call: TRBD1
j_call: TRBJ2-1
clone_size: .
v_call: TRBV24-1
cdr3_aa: CATSDFRDRGYNEQFF
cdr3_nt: TGTGCCACCAGTGATTTCCGGGACAGGGGATACAATGAGCAGTTCTTC

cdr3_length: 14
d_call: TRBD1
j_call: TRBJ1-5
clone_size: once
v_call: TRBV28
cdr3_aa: CASSLVRGNQPQHF
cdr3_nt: TGTGCCAGCAGTTTGGTCAGGGGGAATCAGCCCCAGCATTTT

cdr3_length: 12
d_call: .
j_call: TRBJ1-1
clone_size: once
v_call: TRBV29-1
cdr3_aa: CSVRTGNTEAFF
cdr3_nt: TGCAGCGTTCGGACGGGCAACACTGAAGCTTTCTTT

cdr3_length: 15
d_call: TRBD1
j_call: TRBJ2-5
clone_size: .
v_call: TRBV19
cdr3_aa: CASSIDRVGGETQYF
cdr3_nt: TGTGCCAGTAGTATCGACAGGGTAGGAGGCGAGACCCAGTACTTC

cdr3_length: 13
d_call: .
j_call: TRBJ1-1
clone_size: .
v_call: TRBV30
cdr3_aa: CAWIPGIGTEAFF
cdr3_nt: TGTGCCTGGATTCCCGGGATAGGCACTGAAGCTTTCTTT

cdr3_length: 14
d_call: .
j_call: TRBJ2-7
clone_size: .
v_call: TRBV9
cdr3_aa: CASSVGPDGYEQYF
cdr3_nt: TGTGCCAGCAGCGTAGGACCCGACGGCTACGAGCAGTACTTC

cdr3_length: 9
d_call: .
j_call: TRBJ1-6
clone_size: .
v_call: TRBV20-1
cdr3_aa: CSTNSPLHF
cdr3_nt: TGCAGTACCAATTCACCCCTCCACTTT

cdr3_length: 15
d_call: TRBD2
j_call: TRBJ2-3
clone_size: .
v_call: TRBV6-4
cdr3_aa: CASSDSSGSADTQYF
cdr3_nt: TGTGCCAGCAGTGACAGTAGCGGGAGTGCAGATACGCAGTATTTT

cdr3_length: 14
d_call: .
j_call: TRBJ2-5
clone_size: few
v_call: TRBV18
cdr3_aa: CASSPGLSEETQYF
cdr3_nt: TGTGCCAGCTCACCAGGGCTATCCGAAGAGACCCAGTACTTC

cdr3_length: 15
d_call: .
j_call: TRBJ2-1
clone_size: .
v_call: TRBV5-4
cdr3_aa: CASSLGRRDHNEQFF
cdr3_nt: TGTGCCAGCAGCTTGGGGCGTCGGGATCACAATGAGCAGTTCTTC

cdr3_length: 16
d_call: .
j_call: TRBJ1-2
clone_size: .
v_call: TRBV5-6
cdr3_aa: CASSPPRGRTNYGYTF
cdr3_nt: TGTGCCAGCAGCCCTCCAAGGGGGAGAACTAACTATGGCTACACCTTC

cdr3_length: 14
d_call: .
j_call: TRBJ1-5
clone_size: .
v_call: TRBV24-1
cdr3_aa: CATSDPMGNQPQHF
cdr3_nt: TGTGCCACCAGTGATCCGATGGGCAATCAGCCCCAGCATTTT

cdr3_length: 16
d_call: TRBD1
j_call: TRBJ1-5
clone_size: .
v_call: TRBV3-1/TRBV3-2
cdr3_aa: CASSQRIGGFPQPQHF
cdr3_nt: TGTGCCAGCAGCCAAAGGATAGGGGGCTTCCCTCAGCCCCAGCATTTT

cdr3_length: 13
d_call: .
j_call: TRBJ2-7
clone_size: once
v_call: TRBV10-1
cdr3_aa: CASSNQWGDEQYF
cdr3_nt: TGCGCCAGCAGTAACCAGTGGGGCGACGAGCAGTACTTC

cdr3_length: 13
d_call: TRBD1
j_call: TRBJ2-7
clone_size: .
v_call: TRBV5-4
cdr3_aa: CASSSGQVKEQYF
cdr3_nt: TGTGCCAGCAGCTCGGGACAGGTAAAGGAGCAGTACTTC

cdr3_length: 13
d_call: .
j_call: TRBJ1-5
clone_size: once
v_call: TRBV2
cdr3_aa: CASRGGGGQPQHF
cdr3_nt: TGTGCCAGCAGGGGAGGGGGTGGTCAGCCCCAGCATTTT

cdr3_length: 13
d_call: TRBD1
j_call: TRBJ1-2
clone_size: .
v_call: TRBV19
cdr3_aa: CASSSAQGSGYTF
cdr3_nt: TGTGCCAGTAGTTCCGCACAGGGGAGTGGCTACACCTTC

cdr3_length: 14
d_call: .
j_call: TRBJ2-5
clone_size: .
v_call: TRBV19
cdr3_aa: CASSRASFLETQYF
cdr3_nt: TGTGCCAGTAGTAGGGCTAGCTTTTTGGAGACCCAGTACTTC

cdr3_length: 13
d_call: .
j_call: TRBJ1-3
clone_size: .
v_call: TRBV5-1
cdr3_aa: CASREASGNTIYF
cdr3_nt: TGCGCCAGCAGGGAGGCCTCTGGAAACACCATATATTTT

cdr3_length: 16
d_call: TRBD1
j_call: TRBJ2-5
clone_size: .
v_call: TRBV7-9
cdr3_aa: CASSRLQGAGGETQYF
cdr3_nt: TGTGCCAGCAGCCGACTTCAGGGGGCCGGGGGAGAGACCCAGTACTTC

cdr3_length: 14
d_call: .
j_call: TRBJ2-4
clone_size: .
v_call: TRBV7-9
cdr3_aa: CASSLETKGNIQYF
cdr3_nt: TGTGCCAGCAGCTTAGAAACCAAGGGAAACATTCAGTACTTC

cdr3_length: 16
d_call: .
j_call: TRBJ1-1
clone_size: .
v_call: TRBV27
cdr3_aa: CASSLRPTGAGGEAFF
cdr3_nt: TGTGCCAGCAGTTTAAGACCGACAGGAGCTGGCGGTGAAGCTTTCTTT

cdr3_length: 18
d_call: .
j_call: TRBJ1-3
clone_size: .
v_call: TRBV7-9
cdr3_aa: CASTTPLRGGASGNTIYF
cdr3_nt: TGTGCCAGCACCACACCACTGAGAGGGGGGGCTTCTGGAAACACCATATATTTT

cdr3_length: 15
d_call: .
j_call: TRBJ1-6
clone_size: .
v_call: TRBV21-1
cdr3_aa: CASRPQGARNSPLHF
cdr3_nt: TGTGCCAGCAGACCCCAGGGGGCTCGGAATTCACCCCTCCACTTT

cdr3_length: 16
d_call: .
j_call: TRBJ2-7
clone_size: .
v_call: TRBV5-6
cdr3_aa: CASSLRRRASSYEQYF
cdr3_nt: TGTGCCAGCAGCCTACGAAGGCGGGCCTCCTCCTACGAGCAGTACTTC

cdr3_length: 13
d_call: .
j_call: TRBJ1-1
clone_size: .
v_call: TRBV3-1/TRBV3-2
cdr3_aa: CASSQLVRGEAFF
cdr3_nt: TGTGCCAGCAGCCAATTGGTACGGGGAGAAGCTTTCTTT

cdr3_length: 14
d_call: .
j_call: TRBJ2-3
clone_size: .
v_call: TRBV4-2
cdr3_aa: CASSQEVGGDTQYF
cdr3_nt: TGTGCCAGCAGCCAAGAGGTCGGGGGAGATACGCAGTATTTT

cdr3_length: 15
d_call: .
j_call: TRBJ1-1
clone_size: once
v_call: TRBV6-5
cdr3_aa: CASRLDAGSGTEAFF
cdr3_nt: TGTGCCAGCAGACTGGACGCCGGGTCGGGCACTGAAGCTTTCTTT

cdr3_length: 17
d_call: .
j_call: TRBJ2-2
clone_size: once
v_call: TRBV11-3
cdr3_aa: CASSLEAVSANTGELFF
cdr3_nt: TGTGCCAGCAGCTTAGAGGCCGTCAGCGCGAACACCGGGGAGCTGTTTTTT

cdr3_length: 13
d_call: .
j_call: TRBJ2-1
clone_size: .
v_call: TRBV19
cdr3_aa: CASSRQVLGEQFF
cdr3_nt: TGTGCCAGTAGCCGACAGGTTTTGGGTGAGCAGTTCTTC

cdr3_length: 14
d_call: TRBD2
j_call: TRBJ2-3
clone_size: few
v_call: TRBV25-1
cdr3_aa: CATGLGGSTDTQYF
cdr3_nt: TGTGCCACCGGGTTGGGCGGGAGTACAGATACGCAGTATTTT

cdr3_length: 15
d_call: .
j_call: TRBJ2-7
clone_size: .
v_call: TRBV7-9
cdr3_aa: CASSLEAGVTYEQYF
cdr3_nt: TGTGCCAGCAGCTTAGAGGCAGGGGTTACCTACGAGCAGTACTTC

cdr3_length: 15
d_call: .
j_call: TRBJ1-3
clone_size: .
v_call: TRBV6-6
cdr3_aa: CASSYWQISGNTIYF
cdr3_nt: TGTGCCAGCAGTTACTGGCAGATCTCTGGAAACACCATATATTTT